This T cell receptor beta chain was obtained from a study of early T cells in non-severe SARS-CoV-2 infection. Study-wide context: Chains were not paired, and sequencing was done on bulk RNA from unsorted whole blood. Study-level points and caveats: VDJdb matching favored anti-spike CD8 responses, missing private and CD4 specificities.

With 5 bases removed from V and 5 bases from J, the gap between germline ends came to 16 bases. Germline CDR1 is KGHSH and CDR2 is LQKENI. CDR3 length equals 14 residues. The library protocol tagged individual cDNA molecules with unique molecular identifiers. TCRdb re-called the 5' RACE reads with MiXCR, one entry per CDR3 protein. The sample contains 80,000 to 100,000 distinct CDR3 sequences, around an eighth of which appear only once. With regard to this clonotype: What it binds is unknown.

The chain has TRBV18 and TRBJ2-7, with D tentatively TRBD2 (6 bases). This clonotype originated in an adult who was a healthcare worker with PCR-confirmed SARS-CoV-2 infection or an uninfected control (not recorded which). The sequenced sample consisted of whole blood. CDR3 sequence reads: CASSREAGAHEQYF. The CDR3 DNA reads TGTGCCAGCTCAAGGGAGGCCGGAGCCCACGAGCAGTACTTC.